A few counts support the clone carrying this TCR beta chain. TCRdb used MiXCR to reprocess the 5' RACE reads, holding one entry per CDR3 protein. The table has just under 150,000 distinct CDR3 sequences, about a fifth seen once. This specimen belongs to a study of T-cell memory formation after mild COVID-19. This TCR was recovered from an adult woman who had mild COVID-19 (a few samples of this study predate the infection). Cell type and time point are not known. The specimen sequenced was PBMCs or a T cell subset sorted from them (not recorded which).

The CDR3 DNA follows: TGCAGTGCTAGAGCGGGGCAAGAGACCCAGTACTTC. This sequence encodes CSARAGQETQYF. The V and J genes are TRBV20-1 and TRBJ2-5; TRBD2 is a possible D gene (5 bases). CDR1 is DFQATT and CDR2 is SNEGSKA in the germline V gene (reference sequence). Trimming took off 1 base at V and 2 bases at J, with 5 bases between the two ends. The CDR3 consists of 12 residues.